These 14 T cell receptor beta chains were sequenced from one sample in a study of T cells in women clearing cervical HPV infection. Sequencing used immunoSEQ multiplex PCR; TCRdb keeps in-frame clones, though not all of them. The ten top clones account for 5.8%, within a sample of 40,000 or so clones. The material sequenced was blood buffy coat. Every receptor here comes from a woman aged 18 to 75 with a cervical HPV16 infection that either progressed to CIN3+ or cleared (not recorded which).

As to this clone: The read gets to within 3 residues of the CDR3 end, and the germline J gene fills in the rest. The V gene is TRBV30, the J gene TRBJ2-3; the match to TRBD1 covers 10 bases. The CDR3 contains 16 residues. Trimming took 3 bases from V and 3 from J; bases not matched to a gene: 9. CDR1 is GTSNPN, CDR2 SVGIG, per germline (reference sequence). CDR3 sequence reads: CAWRGQGGIRTDTQYF. The CDR3 DNA, read in part, is TGTGCCTGGAGAGGACAGGGGGGAATTCGGACAGATACG. Supplemented by reference TRBV30 and TRBJ2-3, the full variable domain reads SQTIHQWPATLVQPVGSPLSLECTVEGTSNPNLYWYRQAAGRGLQLLFYSVGIGQISSEVPQNLSASRPQDRQFILSSKKLLLSDSGFYLCAWRGQGGIRTDTQYFGPGTRLTVL.

Details on this clone: The CDR3 end falls 3 residues outside the read, so it is completed with the germline J gene. The chain couples TRBV29-1 to TRBJ2-5, with 7 bases aligning to TRBD1. CDR1 and CDR2 (germline): SQVTM, ANQGSEA. The length of the CDR3 is 13 residues. The CDR3 loop reads CSVGRDSQDTQYF. The sequenced CDR3 bases are TGCAGCGTCGGCCGGGACAGTCAGGATACC.

Details on this clone: The CDR3 end is not reached by the read, which stops 3 residues before it; the germline J gene fills it in. This rearrangement joins TRBV5-1 to TRBJ2-7; possibly TRBD1 for D (6 bases). The V gene's germline CDR1 is SGHRS and CDR2 YFSETQ. V was trimmed by 5 bases and J by 1 base, leaving 16 bases between them. The CDR3 is 15 amino acids. The part of the CDR3 DNA that was read is TGCGCCAGCAGTGCACCAGGGACACCTTCCTACGAG. It codes for CASSAPGTPSYE. The full CDR3 is CASSAPGTPSYEQYF.

A word on this clone: The read comes to an end 3 residues before the CDR3 does, leaving the germline J gene to fill in the end. This chain joins TRBV20-1 and TRBJ1-5; a weak D match, TRBD1 (6 bases). The germline V and J ends were trimmed by 2 bases and 7 bases, with 18 bases remaining between them. Germline V CDR1 and CDR2: DFQATT, SNEGSKA (reference sequence). This CDR3 is 15 amino acids long. The CDR3 spells CSARTPGHQGQPQHF. The CDR3 bases that were read are TGCAGTGCTAGAACTCCGGGACACCAAGGACAGCCC.

Comments on this clone: The read ends 3 residues shy of where the CDR3 ends; the end is completed using the germline J gene. V usage is TRBV20-1 and J usage is TRBJ2-3; possibly TRBD1 for D (5 bases). Germline CDR1 reads DFQATT; CDR2 reads SNEGSKA (reference sequence). The CDR3 sequence is 15 residues long. V dropped 3 bases and J dropped 1 base, with 14 bases sitting between them. This CDR3 is CSARAQAAGTDTQYF. CDR3 DNA, as far as it was read: TGCAGTGCTAGGGCACAGGCTGCAGGCACAGATACG.

Note on this clone: An end of the junction differs from the germline gene, which may be a read error. The read stops 3 residues short of the end of the CDR3; the missing end is completed from the germline J gene. This chain links TRBV4-2 with TRBJ2-5; 8 bases are a match to TRBD1. In germline, CDR1 is LGHNA, CDR2 YNFKEQ. The CDR3 totals 16 residues. The CDR3: CASSLGTGSRGETQYF. CDR3 DNA, as far as it was read: TGCGCCAGCAGCCTTGGGACAGGTAGTCGGGGAGAGACC.

Turning to this clone: The read stops 3 residues short of the end of the CDR3; the missing end is completed from the germline J gene. V usage is TRBV20-1 and J usage is TRBJ2-2, with 7 positions matching TRBD2. There are 14 residues in the CDR3. Germline V CDR1 and CDR2: DFQATT, SNEGSKA (reference sequence). J lost 6 bases, V lost 5 bases, and 9 bases had no gene match. This chain's CDR3 is CSAPGERGAGELFF. Partial CDR3 DNA: TGCAGTGCTCCGGGGGAACGGGGGGCCGGGGAG.

Regarding this clone: The read ends 3 residues early relative to the CDR3; the germline J gene fills the gap. The rearrangement uses TRBV5-1 and TRBJ2-1, with 9 bases matching TRBD2. Germline V gives CDR1 SGHRS, CDR2 YFSETQ. V gave up 2 bases and J gave up 5 bases; unmatched junction bases: 11. The CDR3 has 17 amino acids. CDR3 amino acids: CASSFSGSGSSDNEQFF. The covered CDR3 bases are TGCGCCAGCAGCTTTAGTGGTAGCGGGAGTTCTGACAATGAG. Variable domain in full (rest from reference TRBV5-1 and TRBJ2-1): KAGVTQTPRYLIKTRGQQVTLSCSPISGHRSVSWYQQTPGQGLQFLFEYFSETQRNKGNFPGRFSGRQFSNSRSEMNVSTLELGDSALYLCASSFSGSGSSDNEQFFGPGTRLTVL.

In regard to this clone: Read sequence stops 3 residues before the CDR3 end, and the germline J gene provides the missing end. The chain uses TRBV7-2 and TRBJ1-1, with a tentative D call TRBD1 (5 bases). The CDR3 has 15 amino acids. Germline values: CDR1 SGHTA, CDR2 FQGNSA. The covered CDR3 bases are TGTGCCAGCAGCTTAAGGCAGGGAGTACTACAGGAA. Amino acids: CASSLRQGVLQE. Given in full, the CDR3 is CASSLRQGVLQEAFF.

On this clone: The CDR3 goes on 3 residues after the read ends, and that part is filled in from the germline J gene. V gene TRBV4-2 combines with J gene TRBJ1-1; 9 bases are a match to TRBD1. Per the germline V gene, CDR1 is LGHNA and CDR2 is YNFKEQ. J gave up 1 base and V 4 bases, and 10 bases lay outside the gene matches. The CDR3 runs to 17 residues. The CDR3 protein is CASSRGGQGFSNTEAFF. CDR3 bases read: TGTGCCAGCAGCCGAGGGGGACAGGGATTTTCGAACACTGAA.

Regarding this clone: The CDR3 end is not reached by the read, which stops 3 residues before it; the germline J gene fills it in. V gene TRBV7-6 combines with J gene TRBJ1-1, with D maybe TRBD1 (5 bases). Germline CDR1 is SGHVS and CDR2 is FNYEAQ. Trimming took 1 base from V and 5 from J, leaving 8 bases between them. This CDR3 region has 13 residues. CDR3 DNA, as far as it was read: TGTGCCAGCAGCTTAGAGACAGCTACTGAA. Amino acids: CASSLETATE. The full CDR3 reads CASSLETATEAFF.

Notes on this clone: The read ends 3 residues early relative to the CDR3; the germline J gene fills the gap. The chain recombines TRBV28 with TRBJ1-2; D uncertain. The CDR3 contains 14 residues. Germline V gene sequence: CDR1 MDHEN, CDR2 SYDVKM. V lost 5 bases, J lost 3 bases, and 13 bases lay in between. CDR3 protein: CASSLPRVYYGYTF. Incomplete CDR3 DNA: TGTGCCAGCAGTCTTCCTCGGGTATACTATGGC.

On this clone itself: The missing CDR3 end, 3 residues past where the read stops, is filled in from the germline J gene. The rearrangement links TRBV7-9 to TRBJ2-3; D is unclear. Germline lookup yields CDR1 SEHNR and CDR2 FQNEAQ (reference sequence). The CDR3 covers 12 residues. The germline V and J ends were trimmed by 5 bases and 0 bases, with 3 bases remaining between them. Incomplete CDR3 DNA: TGTGCCAGCAGCCTCAGCACAGATACG. Protein sequence: CASSLSTDT. The complete CDR3 reads CASSLSTDTQYF.

In the case of this clone: The read halts 3 residues ahead of the CDR3 end, with the missing end drawn from the germline J gene. The chain carries TRBV30 and TRBJ1-4, with D perhaps TRBD1 (6 bases). The CDR3 loop spans 16 amino acids. Germline CDR1 reads GTSNPN; CDR2 reads SVGIG (reference sequence). The covered CDR3 bases are TGTGCCTGGAGGGGGGGGGCTGAAGTCCAAAATTCACCA. Translating gives CAWRGGAEVQNSP. The entire CDR3 protein reads CAWRGGAEVQNSPLFF.